One sample yielded the 6 T cell receptor beta chains listed below, sequenced in a study of blood T cell repertoires in COVID-19. Measured with immunoSEQ multiplex PCR; TCRdb has only the in-frame clones, and not every one. The repertoire has 250,000 to 300,000 clones, roughly 85% of them found once; the top ten carry approximately 11%. Source material: peripheral blood. The receptors come from a woman in her 70s with acute or convalescent COVID-19.

The gene calls are TRBV19 and TRBJ2-2; D might be TRBD1 (6 bases). Trimming stripped 5 bases from V and 4 bases from J, with 20 bases between. Germline V gives CDR1 LNHDA, CDR2 SQIVND (reference sequence). This CDR3 is 17 amino acids long. CDR3 protein: CASSPTRLTGSTGELFF. The CDR3 DNA is TGTGCCAGTAGTCCAACCCGGCTGACAGGTTCCACCGGGGAGCTGTTTTTT.

This clone was observed a few times. This rearrangement joins TRBV12-3 or TRBV12-4 to TRBJ1-2, with D possibly being TRBD1 (5 bases). V dropped 5 bases and J dropped 4 bases, with 8 bases sitting between them. The CDR3 has 12 amino acids. CDR3 sequence: CASSRTSYGYTF. CDR3 coding DNA: TGTGCCAGCAGTCGGACATCCTATGGCTACACCTTC.

The J gene is TRBJ1-4, the V gene TRBV6-5; possibly TRBD1 for D (5 bases). CDR1 and CDR2 from the germline V gene are MNHEY and SVGAGI. Deletions cut 6 bases from V and 8 bases from J, with 10 bases between. The CDR3 has 12 amino acids. The CDR3 sequence is CASRGGREKLFF. The DNA for the CDR3 is TGTGCCAGCAGGGGGGGACGAGAAAAACTGTTTTTT.

The V and J genes are TRBV4-1 and TRBJ2-3, with D possibly being TRBD2 (7 bases). The CDR3 loop spans 14 amino acids. The germline V gene has CDR1 MGHRA and CDR2 YSYEKL. Trimming pared 4 bases from V and 11 bases from J, leaving 19 bases between. CDR3 bases: TGCGCCAGCAGCCTTCGTTTCGAGGGGGGGGAGCAGTATTTT. It specifies CASSLRFEGGEQYF.

The chain recombines TRBV6-5 with TRBJ2-3; possibly TRBD2 for D (7 bases). The V and J ends lost 8 bases and 6 bases respectively, with 18 bases between them. This CDR3 is built from 14 residues. The germline CDR1 and CDR2 sequences are MNHEY and SVGAGI. The CDR3 protein is CASRGAGAGDTQYF. In nucleotides, the CDR3 is TGTGCCAGCCGAGGGGCGGGGGCTGGTGATACGCAGTATTTT.

The CDR3 DNA is TGTGCCTGGAGTGGGTCTGACAGGTACACCTTC. It encodes CAWSGSDRYTF. This chain connects TRBV30 to TRBJ1-2, with TRBD1 as a possible D gene (6 bases). This CDR3 spans 11 amino acids. Germline V gives CDR1 GTSNPN, CDR2 SVGIG (reference sequence). Deletions cut 1 base from V and 11 bases from J, with 11 bases between.